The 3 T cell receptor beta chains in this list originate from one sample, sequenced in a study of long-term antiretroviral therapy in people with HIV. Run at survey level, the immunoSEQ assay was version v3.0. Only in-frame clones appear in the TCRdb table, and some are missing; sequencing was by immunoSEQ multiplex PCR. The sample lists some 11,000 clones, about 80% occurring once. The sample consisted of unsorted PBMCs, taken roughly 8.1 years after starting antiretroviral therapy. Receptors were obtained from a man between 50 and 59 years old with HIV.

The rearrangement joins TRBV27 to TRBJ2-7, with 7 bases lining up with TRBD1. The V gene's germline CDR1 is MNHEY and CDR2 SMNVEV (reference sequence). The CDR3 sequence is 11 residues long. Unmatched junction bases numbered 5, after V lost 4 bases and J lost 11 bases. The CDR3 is CASSSRDRKYF. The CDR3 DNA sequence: TGTGCCAGCAGTTCCCGGGACAGAAAGTACTTC.

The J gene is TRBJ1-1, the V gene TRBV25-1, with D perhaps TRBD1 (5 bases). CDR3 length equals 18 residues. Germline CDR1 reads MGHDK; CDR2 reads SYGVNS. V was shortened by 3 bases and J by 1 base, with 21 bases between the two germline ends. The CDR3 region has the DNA TGTGCCAGCAGTGAGTTGGTGGTCAGGGAGGGACCGAACACTGAAGCTTTCTTT. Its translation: CASSELVVREGPNTEAFF.

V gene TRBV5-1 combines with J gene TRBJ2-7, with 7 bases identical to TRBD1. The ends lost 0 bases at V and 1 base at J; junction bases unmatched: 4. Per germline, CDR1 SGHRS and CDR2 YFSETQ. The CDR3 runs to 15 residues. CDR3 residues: CASSLGWGQSYEQYF. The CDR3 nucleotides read TGCGCCAGCAGCTTGGGTTGGGGACAGTCCTACGAGCAGTACTTC. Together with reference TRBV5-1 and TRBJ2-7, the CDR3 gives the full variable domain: KAGVTQTPRYLIKTRGQQVTLSCSPISGHRSVSWYQQTPGQGLQFLFEYFSETQRNKGNFPGRFSGRQFSNSRSEMNVSTLELGDSALYLCASSLGWGQSYEQYFGPGTRLTVT.